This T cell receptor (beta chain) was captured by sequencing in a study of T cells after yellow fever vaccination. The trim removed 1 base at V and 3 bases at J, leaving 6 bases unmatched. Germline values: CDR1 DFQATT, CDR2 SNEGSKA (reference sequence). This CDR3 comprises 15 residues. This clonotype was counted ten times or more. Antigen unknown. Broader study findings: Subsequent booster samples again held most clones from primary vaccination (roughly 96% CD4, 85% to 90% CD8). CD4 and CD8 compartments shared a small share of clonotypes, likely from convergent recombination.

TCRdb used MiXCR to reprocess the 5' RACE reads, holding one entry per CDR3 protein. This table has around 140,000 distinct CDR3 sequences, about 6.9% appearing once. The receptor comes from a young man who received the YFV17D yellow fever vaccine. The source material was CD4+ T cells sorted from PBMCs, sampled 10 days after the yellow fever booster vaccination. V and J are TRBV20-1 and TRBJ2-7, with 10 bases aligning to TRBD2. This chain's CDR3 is CSARGLLAGDYEQYF. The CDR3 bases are TGCAGTGCTAGAGGCCTGCTAGCGGGAGACTACGAGCAGTACTTC.